This T cell receptor (beta chain) was identified in a study of cytomegalovirus exposure and HLA in healthy donors (TCRdb year 2017). Study-wide context: In an earlier analysis of 450 to 750 of the donors, around 300 Gb of sequence data and approximately 100 million unique TCR beta sequences from about 179 million T cells were reported. The study was designed to test whether signatures of past pathogen exposure could be identified by cataloging public T cell receptors. In a later genetic analysis, genome-wide SNP genotypes for about 60% of the 666 donors were used, and that subset was treated as a discovery cohort. The T cell repertoires of 666 subjects were profiled by immunosequencing and related to cytomegalovirus serostatus. Among some 410 genotyped donors of the cohort, an average of approximately 220,000 unique TCR beta nucleotide sequences was sequenced per donor, of which 15% to 20% were non-productive. Four or five DR-DQ haplotypes were handled as single units for association and clustering, since linkage in the cohort was strong. About 300 gigabases of sequencing data and around 85 million unique TCR sequences made up an early release that covered approximately 650 HLA-typed donors. Rather than using new phenotypic data, the later analysis identified candidate immune exposures from TCR beta sequences and from how often those sequences occurred across donors. Donor age, sex, ethnicity and CMV serostatus were compiled alongside the repertoire data. The number of typed donors differed by locus: about 620-640 for A, B, C, DRB1 and DQB1; 522 for DQA1; approximately 600 for DPA1; and some 450 for DPB1. In an earlier analysis of several hundred of the donors, high-throughput TCR beta sequencing was used to judge whether each TCR beta V gene segment behaved as functional or pseudogenic. HLA typing covered class I and class II loci at four-digit resolution. To predict cytomegalovirus infection status, the study brought together high-throughput TCR immunosequencing, statistical association of individual TCRs with disease status, and machine learning. To study patterns of TCR occurrence, a later analysis re-analyzed previously published TCR beta repertoires from around 700 donors and added high-resolution HLA genotyping. All discovery cohort repertoires had been generated using a single sequencing platform. Along with the roughly 670-subject first cohort, a separate validation cohort of over a hundred different subjects was used. Of the approximately 400 genotyped donors, about 80% fell in the genetic ancestry cluster associated with self-reported Caucasian donors.

The library was produced with the immunoSEQ multiplex PCR assay. For the multiplex PCR, a mixture combining 60 forward primers for TCR Vbeta segments and 13 reverse primers for TCR Jbeta segments was used. A multiplex PCR assay on genomic DNA amplified the CDR3 region of rearranged TCR beta genes. The amplified TCR beta libraries were sequenced on the Illumina HiSeq System as 87-base-pair reads. The original methods were these. A later analysis tallied 70 million to 100 million unique TCR beta chains across the 700 or so repertoires, and 10 million to 11 million of those chains were shared by two or more donors. Raw reads were error-corrected and collapsed into unique sequences by a nearest-neighbor algorithm in which closely related sequences were merged to remove PCR and sequencing errors. CDR3 sequences were aligned to IMGT reference sequences to assign V, D and J gene segments. For a sequence to be retained, a match of at least six nucleotides to both a V gene segment and a J gene segment was required. Rearrangements were classified as productive when the CDR3 lacked stop codons and remained in frame with V and J, and all other rearrangements were classified as non-productive. CDR3 was defined according to IMGT convention as the region running from the second conserved V-encoded cysteine to the conserved J-encoded phenylalanine. The earlier analysis of more than 450 of the donors excluded sequences that lacked an unambiguous match to a single V gene segment. In an earlier analysis of 587 of the donors, a V segment was called functional when productive rearrangements were above 56.7%, and segregating when the standard deviation between donors exceeded 5%. A statistical classification framework was built to diagnose cytomegalovirus status from the catalog of TCR beta chain sequences. In a later analysis, TCR nucleotide sequences were compared against IMGT/GENE-DB human TR gene sequences so that V and J genes could be assigned. A later analysis assigned CDR3 sequences and most-parsimonious VDJ recombination scenarios with the TCRdist pipeline. A later analysis defined each TCR beta chain by its CDR3 amino acid sequence plus V-gene family, and excluded reads lacking a unique V-gene family. A later analysis removed 500 to 650 highly shared, low-generation-probability nucleotide sequences to deal with suspected cross-contamination and a sequencing artifact. For each public chain, a later analysis derived a clonal expansion index from normalized ranks of inferred template counts within each repertoire. In a later analysis, generation probabilities were computed with a VDJ recombination model fitted to out-of-frame rearrangements, and the resulting probabilities were checked against IGoR. In a later analysis, TCR-TCR, TCR-HLA and TCR-CMV co-occurrence was scored with hypergeometric tests, and a repertoire-size bias correction was applied to TCR pairs. False discovery rates were estimated in a later analysis by permuting HLA or CMV assignments 20 times. A later analysis grouped co-occurring TCRs with DBSCAN, adding TCRdist sequence similarity when clustering within HLA-allele-positive subsets. Repertoires with fewer than 30,000 or more than 120,000 public chains, plus five repertoires with anomalous nucleotide sharing, were excluded from co-occurrence clustering. Sourced from immuneACCESS, this table was stored by TCRdb with only in-frame sequences that have V and J called. A share of the clones is absent; for the studies checked, an unresolved V gene accounts for under half, and the remainder has no known explanation. V, J and clone size are taken as reported in that table, and D and trimming were inferred from the DNA itself. The table for this sample lists under 200,000 clones; roughly 84% of them were counted only once. Clones ranked in the top ten supply more than 0.35% of the sample.

Relative to germline, V is missing 6 bases and J is missing 5 bases, with 4 bases of the junction outside any gene match. Inclusive of the bounding cysteine and phenylalanine, the CDR3 is 14 residues long. Only the CDR3 DNA is retained, 42 bases long and in frame from the first base. The germline V gene sets CDR1 to MNHNS and CDR2 to SASEGT. Details on this clone: Its antigen remains unidentified. Base qualities are not at hand, and no much larger clone is one base apart.

The research as a whole found: While some public TCRs were present in many individuals, most TCR sequences turned up only very rarely across donors. According to a later analysis, TCR association rates differed among HLA loci, with DRB1 alleles showing the most associated TCRs and HLA-C alleles showing the fewest. Some IMGT-functional V segments, including TRBV6-2 and TRBV6-3, could not be told apart with the 87-base-pair reads, so those segments were excluded. Because HLA typing was missing for some donors at each locus, association tests included only the typed subset. Linkage disequilibrium might explain the correlated functional status among segregating V segments, but an unknown experimental factor could not be excluded. Only TCR beta chains were sequenced in this cohort, and the absence of alpha or paired-chain data limited detectable features. A total of fewer than 200 TCR beta chains were listed by the study as associated with cytomegalovirus. In a later analysis, most CMV-associated TCR beta chains were found to appear HLA-restricted, with HLA associations seemingly driven largely by CMV exposure. When HLA alleles, especially DR and DQ, strongly co-occurred, attributing TCR associations to individual alleles was difficult. The earlier analysis of approximately 560 of the donors excluded roughly 17 rarely observed V segments, including chromosome 9 orphons, because counts were too low. A later analysis associated about 17,000 TCR beta sequences with specific HLA alleles at a false discovery rate of 0.05. According to a later analysis, parvovirus B19, influenza, CMV and Epstein-Barr virus appeared linked to several top co-occurrence clusters. A group of highly shared sequence variants was considered likely to be a technical artifact of the sequencing pipeline. According to a later genetic analysis, donors in an Asian-associated ancestry cluster had fewer N-insertions in productive TCRs than the roughly 700-donor mean. A later genetic analysis associated a missense DCLRE1C variant with V-gene and J-gene trimming of TCR beta chains, and an independent cohort replicated the association. Three of the identified cytomegalovirus-associated TCR beta chains were confirmed in vitro to be specific for cytomegalovirus antigens. CMV serostatus was the only immune exposure information available for the cohort. In an earlier analysis of roughly 560 of the donors, most TCR beta V segments were observed in productive rearrangements about 90% or about 30% of the time, broadly matching IMGT annotations. Sequencing depth was assumed to be roughly uniform across donors in the presence/absence analyses, though that assumption may not hold. The classifier was reported to diagnose cytomegalovirus status with high specificity and sensitivity in both the original cohort and the validation cohort. A further reported finding was that TCR beta sequences accurately predicted the HLA-A and HLA-B alleles for most subjects in the first cohort. The authors suggested that the approach could potentially be generalized to other disease states and immunological phenotypes. In a later analysis, HLA-associated TCR beta chains were found to be more clonally expanded and to have lower generation probabilities than equally common non-associated chains.

The cohort consisted of 650 to 850 healthy bone marrow donors. At the time of sampling, every cohort member was nominally healthy, though immune exposures that went unrecorded were likely present. The donor tested CMV seronegative and was one of the 352 seronegative cohort members. A peripheral blood sample was provided by each donor, and peripheral blood mononuclear cells were used for TCR beta sequencing. The Qiagen DNeasy Blood Extraction Kit was used to extract genomic DNA from the blood cell samples. The receptor comes from a boy aged 2 to 9 in good health and CMV-seronegative. Sample: PBMCs. The sequence is built from TRBV6-1 and TRBJ1-6, with 7 central nucleotides matching TRBD1. The bases read TGTGCCAGCAGCCGGACAGGCAATAATTCACCCCTCCACTTT. Translated, this is CASSRTGNNSPLHF.